This T cell receptor (beta chain) is drawn from a study of T cell clonality in common variable immunodeficiency. Data came from immunoSEQ multiplex PCR; TCRdb stores just in-frame clones and leaves some out. Reported are some 38,000 clones, none seen only once; the ten largest carry more than 2.5%. The CDR3 sequence is 16 residues long. The V gene end was trimmed by 3 bases and the J gene end by 2 bases; junction bases not matched to a gene: 7. The V gene's germline CDR1 is SGHRS and CDR2 YFSETQ. This clone was detected many times. Its antigen is unknown. The DNA ends 3 residues before the CDR3 does, and the rest of the CDR3 is filled in from the germline J gene. The study's findings and limits: Compared with healthy controls, CVID subjects showed increased TCRbeta clonality, mostly in about a third.

The clonotype was recovered from a person aged 18 to 70 in good health. The rearrangement joins TRBV5-1 to TRBJ2-5, with TRBD1 identical over 10 bases. The sequenced sample consisted of peripheral blood mononuclear cells. This chain's CDR3 is CASSSPDRGNQETQYF. The DNA read from the CDR3 is TGCGCCAGCAGCTCGCCGGACAGGGGGAATCAAGAGACC. The whole variable domain, remainder taken from reference TRBV5-1 and TRBJ2-5, is KAGVTQTPRYLIKTRGQQVTLSCSPISGHRSVSWYQQTPGQGLQFLFEYFSETQRNKGNFPGRFSGRQFSNSRSEMNVSTLELGDSALYLCASSSPDRGNQETQYFGPGTRLLVL.